The 25 T cell receptor beta chains below come from one sample, sequenced in a study of blood T cell repertoires in COVID-19. Sequencing was performed with immunoSEQ multiplex PCR; in TCRdb, only in-frame clones are kept and a portion is missing. The repertoire consists of over 150,000 clones, with roughly 83% occurring once and the leading ten covering about 7%. Material: peripheral blood. Every receptor here comes from a woman between 35 and 50 years old with COVID-19, enrolled during active disease.

This clone was observed once. The chain has TRBV6-5 and TRBJ1-3; D gene unclear. Deletions cut 6 bases from V and 3 bases from J, with 15 bases between. This CDR3 comprises 15 residues. The germline V gene has CDR1 MNHEY and CDR2 SVGAGI. CDR3 sequence (DNA): TGTGCCAGCAGGACGGGGTCCTCTATTGGAAACACCATATATTTT. It is translated as CASRTGSSIGNTIYF.

J is TRBJ2-1 and V is TRBV5-6; 7 positions match TRBD1. This CDR3 comprises 14 residues. The V gene's germline CDR1 is SGHDT and CDR2 YYEEEE. Losses at the gene ends were 3 bases for V and 6 bases for J; bases not matched to a gene: 6. The CDR3 DNA follows: TGTGCCAGCAGCTCAACAGGGGTACTCAATGAGCAGTTCTTC. As protein: CASSSTGVLNEQFF.

The chain recombines TRBV3-1 (or the pseudogene TRBV3-2) with TRBJ2-3; 7 nucleotides match TRBD2. The germline gives CDR1 LGHDT, CDR2 YNNKEL (reference sequence). The CDR3 extends over 15 amino acids. V lost 1 base, J lost 2 bases, and 3 bases stayed unmatched. The CDR3 spells CASSQVGTITDTQYF. Written as DNA, the CDR3 is TGTGCCAGCAGCCAAGTAGGGACTATCACAGATACGCAGTATTTT.

The V call is TRBV11-2, the J call TRBJ1-2; possible D gene TRBD1, 5 bases. Germline CDR1 and CDR2: SGHAT and FQNNGV. This CDR3 region has 13 residues. Trimming took 3 bases from V and 4 from J, leaving 9 bases between them. This chain's CDR3 is CASSFQGGYGYTF. The CDR3 DNA reads TGTGCCAGCAGCTTCCAGGGAGGCTATGGCTACACCTTC.

The genes are TRBV6-6 and TRBJ2-1, with a weak D call TRBD1 (6 bases). The germline V gene has CDR1 MNHNY and CDR2 SVGAGI (reference sequence). The V gene lost 5 bases and the J gene lost 9 bases, with 11 bases spanning the gap. This CDR3 contains 12 residues. DNA of the CDR3: TGTGCCAGCAGTGACAGGTTGGGTGAGCAGTTCTTC. Protein: CASSDRLGEQFF.

This clone was detected once. The DNA of the CDR3 is TGTGCCAGCAGCCCGGACAGGGGGACAGATACGCAGTATTTT. It encodes CASSPDRGTDTQYF. V is TRBV6-6 and J is TRBJ2-3, with 10 bases matching TRBD1. The trim removed 6 bases at V and 3 bases at J, leaving 3 bases unmatched. The CDR3 sequence is 14 residues long. CDR1 and CDR2 (germline): MNHNY, SVGAGI (reference sequence).

The chain has TRBV28 and TRBJ2-3, with 9 positions matching TRBD1. V dropped 6 bases and J dropped 6; count of bases not matched to a gene: 10. The CDR3 covers 15 residues. Germline V CDR1 and CDR2: MDHEN, SYDVKM. The CDR3 loop is CASSQLGQGSDTQYF. CDR3 nucleotide sequence: TGTGCCAGCAGCCAACTTGGACAGGGGTCTGATACGCAGTATTTT.

The chain employs TRBV29-1 and TRBJ2-1; no definite D call. Trimming removed 6 bases from V and 7 bases from J, with 7 bases in between. Germline V gives CDR1 SQVTM, CDR2 ANQGSEA. The CDR3 totals 10 residues. The CDR3 is CSVGVNEQFF. The DNA of the CDR3 is TGCAGCGTCGGAGTTAATGAGCAGTTCTTC.

The chain combines TRBV18 with TRBJ1-1, with 8 nucleotides matching TRBD1. CDR1 is KGHSH, CDR2 LQKENI, per germline. Germline trimming cut 5 bases from V and 1 base from J; bases unmatched to any gene: 3. The CDR3 covers 14 residues. The CDR3 sequence is CASSGQGRNTEAFF. DNA for the CDR3: TGTGCCAGCTCAGGACAGGGAAGGAACACTGAAGCTTTCTTT.

The chain recombines TRBV6-1 with TRBJ2-7; D gene uncertain. The CDR3 length is 14 residues. V lost 2 bases and J lost 3, with 11 bases in between. The V gene's germline CDR1 is MNHNS and CDR2 SASEGT. The CDR3: CASSEIQANYEQYF. CDR3 sequence (DNA): TGTGCCAGCAGTGAAATTCAGGCCAACTACGAGCAGTACTTC.

DNA of the CDR3: TGTGCCAGCAGCTTAGATAGTGGAGAGACCCAGTACTTC. Its protein product is CASSLDSGETQYF. This sequence joins TRBV11-3 and TRBJ2-5; unclear D gene. CDR1 is SGHNT, CDR2 YENEEA, per germline. This CDR3 spans 13 amino acids. The V end was cut by 0 bases, the J end by 4 bases, with 6 bases between.

The chain combines TRBV6-4 with TRBJ2-1, with 8 nucleotides matching TRBD2. V was clipped by 2 bases and J by 6 bases; unmatched bases: 3. Germline values: CDR1 MRHNA, CDR2 SNTAGT. This CDR3 comprises 14 residues. CDR3 DNA: TGTGCCAGCAGTGACGGGACTAGTTCCAATGAGCAGTTCTTC. Translated, it gives CASSDGTSSNEQFF.

This clone was recorded once. The gene calls are TRBV15 and TRBJ2-7; D not resolved. The CDR3 spans 15 residues. Trimming left V 3 bases short and J 0 bases short, with 12 bases between. Germline loops: CDR1 LNHNV, CDR2 YYDKDF (reference sequence). CDR3 protein: CATSSTRYSSYEQYF. As DNA, the CDR3 is TGTGCCACCAGCAGTACCAGGTATAGCTCCTACGAGCAGTACTTC.

The chain has TRBV21-1 and TRBJ1-2; TRBD1, the table's D call, lacks a check against the DNA. TRBV21-1 is designated a pseudogene. This CDR3 spans 16 amino acids. The CDR3 DNA follows: TGTGCCAGCAGCAAAGTCCAGACAGAACTAAACTATGGCTACACCTTC. It yields the protein CASSKVQTELNYGYTF.

The chain carries TRBV4-1 and TRBJ2-2, with no clear D. Germline CDR1 is MGHRA and CDR2 is YSYEKL. The CDR3 consists of 15 residues. V shed 4 bases and J shed 4 bases, with 13 bases lying between them. CDR3 sequence: CASSLEVVSTGELFF. In DNA form, the CDR3 reads TGCGCCAGCAGCCTAGAGGTGGTTAGCACCGGGGAGCTGTTTTTT.

The chain recombines TRBV5-1 with TRBJ1-2; 9 bases match TRBD1. Germline lookup yields CDR1 SGHRS and CDR2 YFSETQ. This CDR3 has 14 amino acids. J was trimmed by 8 bases and V by 2 bases; bases with no gene match: 7. As DNA, the CDR3 is TGCGCCAGCAGCTTAGGTACAGGGGGCAACGGCTACACCTTC. Amino acids: CASSLGTGGNGYTF.

This chain links TRBV5-1 with TRBJ2-5; TRBD1 is a possible D gene (6 bases). This CDR3 spans 14 amino acids. In germline, CDR1 is SGHRS, CDR2 YFSETQ. Trimming removed 4 bases from V and 5 bases from J, with 15 bases in between. Here the CDR3 DNA reads TGCGCCAGCAGCCTGACAGGTATTCGGGAGACCCAGTACTTC. This codes for CASSLTGIRETQYF.

The chain recombines TRBV28 with TRBJ2-5; D is possibly TRBD1 (6 bases). V shed 2 bases and J shed 5 bases, with 12 bases lying between them. The CDR3 contains 14 residues. Germline values: CDR1 MDHEN, CDR2 SYDVKM. The CDR3 coding sequence is TGTGCCAGCAGTTTACTACAGGGCGGGGAGACCCAGTACTTC. It specifies CASSLLQGGETQYF.

This clone was recorded only once. The gene calls are TRBV19 and TRBJ2-7; D is ambiguous. Germline CDR1 LNHDA, CDR2 SQIVND (reference sequence). Trimming left V 5 bases short and J 3 bases short, with 11 bases between. This CDR3 region has 13 residues. The CDR3 coding sequence is TGTGCCAGTAGTCCGGGTCTCTTCTACGAGCAGTACTTC. Translation gives CASSPGLFYEQYF.

This chain links TRBV24-1 with TRBJ2-1, with unresolved D. This CDR3 has 13 residues. Germline CDR1 is KGHDR and CDR2 is SFDVKD. Trimming stripped 9 bases from V and 8 bases from J, with 16 bases between. The CDR3 sequence: CATGSFPSDEQFF. DNA for the CDR3: TGTGCCACCGGGTCTTTTCCCAGCGATGAGCAGTTCTTC.

The table lists this clone with a count of one. This rearrangement joins TRBV3-1 (or the pseudogene TRBV3-2) to TRBJ2-3, with TRBD2 matching 9 bases. The trim removed 0 bases at V and 7 bases at J, leaving 11 bases unmatched. Germline CDR1 is LGHDT and CDR2 is YNNKEL (reference sequence). The CDR3 runs 17 residues. CDR3 sequence (DNA): TGTGCCAGCAGCCAAGACGGTGGCGGGAGGGCGCTAAATACGCAGTATTTT. Protein: CASSQDGGGRALNTQYF.

This clone was detected a few times. The chain uses TRBV2 and TRBJ1-2; weak D call: TRBD1 (5 bases). CDR3 length equals 13 residues. V lost 7 bases to trimming and J lost 8 bases, with 17 bases between them. CDR1 is SNHLY, CDR2 FYNNEI, per germline. The CDR3 nucleotides read TGTGCCAGCACGGGGACTGTAGTACGCGGCTACACCTTC. Translated, it gives CASTGTVVRGYTF.

V is TRBV28 and J is TRBJ2-5; TRBD2 is a possible D gene (5 bases). Germline V gene data show CDR1 as MDHEN and CDR2 as SYDVKM. Trimming left V 6 bases short and J 2 bases short, with 19 bases between. The CDR3 is 16 amino acids. The CDR3 coding sequence is TGTGCCAGCAGCCCCAAGCGGAGAGGGATACAAGAGACCCAGTACTTC. It codes for CASSPKRRGIQETQYF.

The rearrangement joins TRBV27 to TRBJ1-5, with 9 bases lining up with TRBD1. This CDR3 has 15 amino acids. J gave up 4 bases and V 5 bases, and 6 bases lay outside the gene matches. Germline CDR1 MNHEY, CDR2 SMNVEV (reference sequence). This CDR3 reads CASSPDRGSNQPQHF. CDR3 sequence (DNA): TGTGCCAGCAGTCCGGACAGGGGTTCGAATCAGCCCCAGCATTTT.

The count of this clone is one. The V and J genes are TRBV6-6 and TRBJ2-1, with 9 nucleotides matching TRBD1. This CDR3 region has 20 residues. Germline V gene lookup returns CDR1 MNHNY and CDR2 SVGAGI (reference sequence). Losses at the gene ends were 5 bases for V and 7 bases for J; bases not matched to a gene: 24. The CDR3 sequence is CASSLARTGVRKGPSNEQFF. Here the CDR3 DNA reads TGTGCCAGCAGTCTGGCCCGGACAGGGGTTCGTAAAGGGCCCTCGAATGAGCAGTTCTTC.